Listed below are T cell receptor beta chains from one sample, sequenced in a study of response to subunit inactivated influenza vaccine. TCRdb reprocessed the RT-PCR reads via MiXCR and lists one record per CDR3 protein. The table includes roughly 700,000 distinct CDR3 sequences, approximately 14% detected once. The specimen comprised PBMCs from blood, sampled less than 13 days after vaccination. The source is a man aged 50-60 years who received an inactivated influenza vaccine. CDR3s include the opening cysteine and the closing phenylalanine or tryptophan. The D gene is left open where the match is weak. Clone size is stated in some rows and not others, as once, few, many or a class when expanded.

abundance,v_gene,j_gene,d_gene,CDR3nt,CDR3aa
few,TRBV10-2,TRBJ2-3,TRBD2,TGCGCCAGCAGTGAGTCGCCGGCAAGCGGGGGTACGCAGTATTTT,CASSESPASGGTQYF
few,TRBV6-2/TRBV6-3,TRBJ2-2,-,TGTGCCAGCAGTACCCCCCAGTTCGGGGAGCTGTTTTTT,CASSTPQFGELFF
few,TRBV6-2/TRBV6-3,TRBJ2-1,-,TGTGCCAGCAGCAGATTCGGGACTTGGGGTGGCAATGAGCAGTTCTTC,CASSRFGTWGGNEQFF
-,TRBV10-3,TRBJ2-3,-,TGTGCCATCAGTGACCAGGTGGCAGATACGCAGTATTTT,CAISDQVADTQYF
many,TRBV29-1,TRBJ2-3,-,TGCAGCGTTGAAGAAACGAACACAGATACGCAGTATTTT,CSVEETNTDTQYF
few,TRBV9,TRBJ2-7,TRBD1,TGTGCCAGCCAGGGGCAGGGGGCCGAGCAGTACTTC,CASQGQGAEQYF
few,TRBV15,TRBJ2-3,TRBD1,TGTGCCACCAGCCCACGACAGGGGGCGACAGATACGCAGTATTTT,CATSPRQGATDTQYF
-,TRBV7-2,TRBJ1-2,-,TGTGCCAGCAGCTTAGAAGGGAGGGCCGATGGCTACACCTTC,CASSLEGRADGYTF
-,TRBV20-1,TRBJ2-7,TRBD1,TGCAGTGCTCGTCGGGACAGGGGGGTCTACGAGCAGTACTTC,CSARRDRGVYEQYF
few,TRBV7-2,TRBJ1-2,-,TGTGCCAGCAGCGCGGCATTCCGAAACTATGGCTACACCTTC,CASSAAFRNYGYTF
few,TRBV11-3,TRBJ2-2,-,TGTGCCAGCAGCTTATCTTACGCCGGGGAGCTGTTTTTT,CASSLSYAGELFF
few,TRBV29-1,TRBJ1-2,-,TGCAGCGTTGAGAGGAACCCGTCGGCTGGCGGCTACACCTTC,CSVERNPSAGGYTF
few,TRBV12-3/TRBV12-4,TRBJ2-3,TRBD2,TGTGCCAGCAGTCGATCGGGAGGGCCCTTAGATACGCAGTATTTT,CASSRSGGPLDTQYF
-,TRBV7-7,TRBJ2-2,TRBD2,TGTGCCAGCAGCTTAGCGGTAGCGGGAGGTCTCGGGGAGCTGTTTTTT,CASSLAVAGGLGELFF
few,TRBV4-2,TRBJ2-2,TRBD1,TGTGCCAGCAGCCAACCGGGACAGAAGAACACCGGGGAGCTGTTTTTT,CASSQPGQKNTGELFF
few,TRBV6-1,TRBJ1-2,-,TGTGCCAGCAGTGCCCCGGGACGGGAGTATGGCTACACCTTC,CASSAPGREYGYTF
-,TRBV30,TRBJ2-1,TRBD2,TGTGCCTGGGGACTAGCGGGCAGAGACAATGAGCAGTTCTTC,CAWGLAGRDNEQFF
-,TRBV5-8,TRBJ1-4,-,TGTGCCAGCAGCCAGGCTAGGAGGAATGAAAAACTGTTTTTT,CASSQARRNEKLFF
many,TRBV7-9,TRBJ2-1,TRBD1,TGTGCCAGCAGCTCGACAGGGGGAGACTTCAATGAGCAGTTCTTC,CASSSTGGDFNEQFF
-,TRBV20-1,TRBJ1-5,-,TGCAGTGCTAGAGTTCCAGGTGGGGGCAATCAGCCCCAGCATTTT,CSARVPGGGNQPQHF
-,TRBV7-9,TRBJ2-6,TRBD1,TGTGCCAGCAGCAGGACAGGGTATGGGGCCAACGTCCTGACTTTC,CASSRTGYGANVLTF
few,TRBV3-1,TRBJ2-7,-,TGTGCCAGCAGCCAAGTGGATCCGGACCCGAACTACGAGCAGTACTTC,CASSQVDPDPNYEQYF
-,TRBV20-1,TRBJ1-1,TRBD1,TGCAGTGCGAGACAGGGTCCTGAAGCTTTCTTT,CSARQGPEAFF
-,TRBV9,TRBJ2-1,TRBD2,TGTGCCAGCAGCGTTAGCGGGAGCGGGGGAAATGAGCAGTTCTTC,CASSVSGSGGNEQFF
-,TRBV5-1,TRBJ2-4,-,TGCGCCAGCAGCTTCCGGGCAGGACTCACCCAAGGGAACATTCAGTACTTC,CASSFRAGLTQGNIQYF
-,TRBV12-3/TRBV12-4,TRBJ2-2,-,TGTGCCAGCAGTTTGTTGGGGCTGAGCACCGGGGAGCTGTTTTTT,CASSLLGLSTGELFF
-,TRBV5-1,TRBJ2-7,-,TGCGCCAGCTCAGGACAACCGTCGGGGGAGCAGTACTTC,CASSGQPSGEQYF
-,TRBV20-1,TRBJ2-3,-,TGCAGTGCTAACTCCCTACAGGGAATAGGCACAGATACGCAGTATTTT,CSANSLQGIGTDTQYF
few,TRBV19,TRBJ2-1,TRBD2,TGTGCCAGTAGTTTCGGGACTAGCGGGGGATACAATGAGCAGTTCTTC,CASSFGTSGGYNEQFF
few,TRBV5-1,TRBJ2-5,-,TGCGCCAGCAGCTCCAACCTCCAAGAGACCCAGTACTTC,CASSSNLQETQYF
-,TRBV10-3,TRBJ2-3,-,TGTGCCATACAAACCGGGACCACAGATACGCAGTATTTT,CAIQTGTTDTQYF
-,TRBV12-3/TRBV12-4,TRBJ1-4,-,TGTGCCAGCAGCCCCGCGGGGGAGGAAAAACTGTTTTTT,CASSPAGEEKLFF
few,TRBV5-1,TRBJ2-7,-,TGCGCCAGCAGCTTGCTGCAGCCGACAAACTACGAGCAGTACTTC,CASSLLQPTNYEQYF
many,TRBV4-3,TRBJ2-2,-,TGCGCCAGCAGCCAAGGTCCGAACACCGGGGAGCTGTTTTTT,CASSQGPNTGELFF
-,TRBV7-2,TRBJ2-7,-,TGTGCCAGCAGCTTAATCCTGAGTAGGGCATCCTACGAGCAGTACTTC,CASSLILSRASYEQYF
-,TRBV27,TRBJ2-7,TRBD1,TGTGCCAGCAGTTTAGCCACAGGGGACGAGCAGTACTTC,CASSLATGDEQYF
few,TRBV20-1,TRBJ2-5,-,TGCAGTGCTAGAGTTTTGAGCGGGGAGACCCAGTACTTC,CSARVLSGETQYF
-,TRBV11-2,TRBJ1-6,-,TGTGCCAGCAGCGGGACTTCGTATAATTCACCCCTCCACTTT,CASSGTSYNSPLHF
few,TRBV4-1,TRBJ2-1,-,TGCGCCAGCAGCCAATTCCCAGACCTGGATGAGCAGTTCTTC,CASSQFPDLDEQFF
-,TRBV7-9,TRBJ2-7,-,TGTGCCAGCAGCTTTCGGGACACCACCTACGAGCAGTACTTC,CASSFRDTTYEQYF
few,TRBV7-9,TRBJ2-3,TRBD1,TGTGCCAGCAGCTATAGAAGGACAGGTTCGACAGATACGCAGTATTTT,CASSYRRTGSTDTQYF
few,TRBV7-6,TRBJ2-5,TRBD1,TGTGCCAGCAGCCTTCGGACAGGGGAACAGACCCAGTACTTC,CASSLRTGEQTQYF
few,TRBV12-3/TRBV12-4,TRBJ1-3,-,TGTGCCAGCAGAAAGAACGGAGCGGGAAACACCATATATTTT,CASRKNGAGNTIYF
many,TRBV9,TRBJ2-3,-,TGTGCCAGCAGCGTAGGCCTAGATACGCAGTATTTT,CASSVGLDTQYF
many,TRBV20-1,TRBJ1-1,-,TGCAGTGCTAGAGTAAGGGCACTATCGAACACTGAAGCTTTCTTT,CSARVRALSNTEAFF
-,TRBV15,TRBJ2-3,TRBD2,TGTGCCACCAGCAGAGCCGGGGGTAGGCTAGCGGGGGGCCGTGACACAGATACGCAGTATTTT,CATSRAGGRLAGGRDTDTQYF
many,TRBV5-1,TRBJ1-4,TRBD1,TGCGCCAGCAGCTTGGGACAGGGGATGCGTGGTGAAAAACTGTTTTTT,CASSLGQGMRGEKLFF
few,TRBV2,TRBJ2-3,-,TGTGCCAGCCTTAGGCGGGGCTCCCGTGGTACGCAGTATTTT,CASLRRGSRGTQYF